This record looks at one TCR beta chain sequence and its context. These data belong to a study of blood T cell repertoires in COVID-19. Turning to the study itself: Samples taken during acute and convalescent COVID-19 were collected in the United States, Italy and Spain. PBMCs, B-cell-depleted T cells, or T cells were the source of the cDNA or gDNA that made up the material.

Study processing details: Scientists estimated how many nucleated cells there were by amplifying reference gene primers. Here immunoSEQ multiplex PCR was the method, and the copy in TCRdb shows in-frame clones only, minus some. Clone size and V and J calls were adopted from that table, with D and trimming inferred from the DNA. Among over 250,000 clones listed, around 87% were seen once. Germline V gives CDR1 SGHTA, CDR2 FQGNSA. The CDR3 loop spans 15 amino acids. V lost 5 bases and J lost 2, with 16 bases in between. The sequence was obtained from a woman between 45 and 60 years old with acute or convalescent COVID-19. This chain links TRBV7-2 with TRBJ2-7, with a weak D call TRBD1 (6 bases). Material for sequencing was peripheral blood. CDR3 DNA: TGTGCCAGCAGCCCCACAGGGTACCCCACCTACGAGCAGTACTTC. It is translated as CASSPTGYPTYEQYF. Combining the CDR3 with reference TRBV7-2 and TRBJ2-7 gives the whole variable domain GAGVSQSPSNKVTEKGKDVELRCDPISGHTALYWYRQSLGQGLEFLIYFQGNSAPDKSGLPSDRFSAERTGGSVSTLTIQRTQQEDSAVYLCASSPTGYPTYEQYFGPGTRLTVT.